This passage covers 10 T cell receptor beta chains from one sample sequenced in a study of cytomegalovirus exposure and HLA in healthy donors. The protocol was immunoSEQ multiplex PCR, while the TCRdb copy is restricted to in-frame clones and leaves out a portion. Found here are about 82,000 clones, 95% of them singletons; the top ten hold 0.69%. The specimen sequenced was PBMCs. The origin of the receptors is a woman younger than 35 in good health and CMV-seronegative.

The genes are TRBV11-2 and TRBJ2-7, with 8 bases aligning to TRBD2. The CDR3 is 15 residues long. Germline lookup yields CDR1 SGHAT and CDR2 FQNNGV. The V gene end was trimmed by 5 bases and the J gene end by 5 bases; junction bases not matched to a gene: 11. The CDR3 coding sequence is TGTGCCAGCAGCCCCCCGGGACTAGGCTTAAACGAGCAGTACTTC. It is translated as CASSPPGLGLNEQYF.

DNA of the CDR3: TGTGCAAGTCGCTTAGTACGGTCGGGGTTAAGGTCTTTCGAGCAGTACTTC. It translates to CASRLVRSGLRSFEQYF. The chain couples TRBV12-2 to TRBJ2-7; whether TRBD2, the table's D call, matches the DNA was not checked. TRBV12-2 represents a pseudogene. The CDR3 runs 17 residues.

This chain joins TRBV28 and TRBJ2-7, with D perhaps matching TRBD2 (5 bases). This CDR3 is 15 amino acids long. The ends were cut back, 6 bases at V and 2 bases at J, with 17 bases in the middle. Germline V CDR1 and CDR2: MDHEN, SYDVKM. The CDR3 DNA reads as TGTGCCAGCAGCGACCCCGACGGAGGAGCCTACGAGCAGTACTTC. This codes for CASSDPDGGAYEQYF. Complete variable domain (other parts from reference TRBV28 and TRBJ2-7): DVKVTQSSRYLVKRTGEKVFLECVQDMDHENMFWYRQDPGLGLRLIYFSYDVKMKEKGDIPEGYSVSREKKERFSLILESASTNQTSMYLCASSDPDGGAYEQYFGPGTRLTVT.

The chain uses TRBV7-2 and TRBJ2-1; 8 bases fit TRBD1. V dropped 5 bases and J dropped 7; count of bases not matched to a gene: 10. The V gene's germline CDR1 is SGHTA and CDR2 FQGNSA. This CDR3 has 15 residues. The chain's CDR3 is CASSATGAQGNEQFF. CDR3 nucleotide sequence: TGTGCCAGCAGCGCGACAGGGGCCCAGGGGAATGAGCAGTTCTTC.

V and J are TRBV10-2 and TRBJ2-1; D may be TRBD1 (5 bases). Germline V gives CDR1 WSHSY, CDR2 SAAADI. The CDR3 is 15 residues long. Trimming removed 3 bases at V and 6 bases at J, with 15 bases between. CDR3 residues: CASSDYRSGSNEQFF. CDR3 DNA sequence: TGCGCCAGCAGTGACTACAGGTCCGGATCCAATGAGCAGTTCTTC.

This rearrangement joins TRBV4-1 to TRBJ2-3; weak D call: TRBD2 (6 bases). This CDR3 spans 12 amino acids. In germline, CDR1 is MGHRA, CDR2 YSYEKL. V gave up 4 bases and J gave up 7 bases, with 9 bases separating them. The CDR3 region is CASSPGTYTQYF. DNA for the CDR3: TGCGCCAGCAGCCCCGGGACTTATACGCAGTATTTT.

The chain uses TRBV5-4 and TRBJ2-7, with 9 nucleotides matching TRBD1. The V and J ends lost 4 bases and 1 base, in that order; junction bases with no gene match: 3. The CDR3 runs 14 residues. Germline V gene sequence: CDR1 SGHNT, CDR2 YYREEE (reference sequence). The CDR3 is CASSPGTGSYEQYF. For the CDR3, the DNA is TGTGCCAGCAGCCCCGGGACAGGGTCCTACGAGCAGTACTTC. Together with reference TRBV5-4 and TRBJ2-7, the CDR3 gives the full variable domain: ETGVTQSPTHLIKTRGQQVTLRCSSQSGHNTVSWYQQALGQGPQFIFQYYREEENGRGNFPPRFSGLQFPNYSSELNVNALELDDSALYLCASSPGTGSYEQYFGPGTRLTVT.

The rearrangement links TRBV4-3 to TRBJ1-1; no reliable D call. Germline CDR1 LGHNA, CDR2 YSLEER. The CDR3 runs 15 residues. The germline V and J ends were trimmed by 1 base and 2 bases, with 11 bases remaining between them. In DNA, the CDR3 is TGCGCCAGCAGCCAAGGACTTCGGGGTAACACTGAAGCTTTCTTT. It codes for CASSQGLRGNTEAFF.

The rearrangement joins TRBV18 to TRBJ2-5, with unresolved D. The V gene lost 0 bases and the J gene lost 3 bases, with 5 bases spanning the gap. This CDR3 is built from 13 residues. CDR1 and CDR2 from the germline V gene are KGHSH and LQKENI. The CDR3 is CASSPPVKETQYF. CDR3 coding DNA: TGTGCCAGCTCACCACCCGTAAAAGAGACCCAGTACTTC.

The chain recombines TRBV4-3 with TRBJ2-3, with D tentatively TRBD2 (6 bases). V was pared by 0 bases and J by 3 bases, with 13 bases between. CDR3 size: 16 residues. The germline gives CDR1 LGHNA, CDR2 YSLEER. In DNA form, the CDR3 reads TGCGCCAGCAGCCAAGAAGAGAGCCGGGGGACAGATACGCAGTATTTT. Translating it yields CASSQEESRGTDTQYF.